Below, 31 T cell receptor beta chains from the same sample are listed, as sequenced in a study of shared clonotypes between healthy human individuals. Assay used: immunoSEQ multiplex PCR; TCRdb lists only in-frame clones, some missing. The sample holds some 1.5 million clones, over 95% seen once. The sequenced material came from naive CD4+ T cells sorted from blood. The sample's subset: CD45RA+ positively selected. All receptors derive from a man between 25 and 39 years old in good health.

The genes are TRBV19 and TRBJ1-1; tentative D call: TRBD1 (6 bases). CDR3 length: 14 residues. The germline V gene has CDR1 LNHDA and CDR2 SQIVND (reference sequence). V was clipped by 3 bases and J by 5 bases, with 13 bases between them. Here the CDR3 reads CASSITWGRTEAFF. CDR3 coding DNA: TGTGCCAGTAGTATCACATGGGGGCGGACTGAAGCTTTCTTT.

The CDR3 loop reads CAISRQGAQTTDTQYF. CDR3 DNA sequence: TGTGCCATCAGTAGACAGGGGGCGCAGACGACAGATACGCAGTATTTT. This rearrangement joins TRBV10-3 to TRBJ2-3; TRBD1 matches 10 bases. Looked up from germline, CDR1 is ENHRY and CDR2 is SYGVKD. Trimming at V came to 5 bases and at J to 3 bases, leaving 8 bases not matched to a gene. The CDR3 is made up of 16 amino acids.

The chain employs TRBV6-1 and TRBJ2-4; TRBD1 aligns across 11 bases. This CDR3 contains 14 residues. Germline V gene data show CDR1 as MNHNS and CDR2 as SASEGT. J gave up 12 bases and V 2 bases, and 6 bases lay outside the gene matches. The CDR3 sequence is CASSELRTGGGQYF. DNA for the CDR3: TGTGCCAGCAGTGAACTTAGGACAGGGGGCGGTCAGTACTTC.

The chain is built from TRBV6-5 and TRBJ2-1, with D possibly matching TRBD2 (5 bases). The V gene lost 8 bases and the J gene lost 9 bases, with 8 bases spanning the gap. Germline V lookup: CDR1 MNHEY, CDR2 SVGAGI. This CDR3 region has 10 residues. CDR3 residues: CASGRAEQFF. The CDR3, as DNA: TGTGCCAGCGGGAGAGCTGAGCAGTTCTTC.

CDR3 region: CASSSTDRVREQYF. Written as DNA, the CDR3 is TGCGCCAGCAGCTCCACGGACAGGGTGCGCGAGCAGTACTTC. J is TRBJ2-7 and V is TRBV5-1, with 8 bases aligning to TRBD1. The germline V gene has CDR1 SGHRS and CDR2 YFSETQ. This CDR3 is 14 amino acids long. V gave up 3 bases and J gave up 6 bases; unmatched junction bases: 8.

The chain joins TRBV10-3 to TRBJ1-5; 7 nucleotides align to TRBD1. Losses at the gene ends were 6 bases for V and 4 bases for J; bases not matched to a gene: 9. The CDR3 runs to 15 residues. CDR1 and CDR2 from the germline V gene are ENHRY and SYGVKD. CDR3 sequence (DNA): TGTGCCATCAGGGAAGCGGGGACAGAAAATCAGCCCCAGCATTTT. Translating it yields CAIREAGTENQPQHF.

Remarks on this clone: The sample contains more than one DNA sequence encoding this CDR3. The chain couples TRBV18 to TRBJ1-1, with D possibly TRBD1 on 6 matching bases. The germline V gene has CDR1 KGHSH and CDR2 LQKENI. This CDR3 spans 14 amino acids. Trimming removed 3 bases from V and 1 base from J, with 9 bases in between. The CDR3 is CASSPSGQNTEAFF. The CDR3 nucleotides are TGTGCCAGCTCACCCTCGGGACAGAACACTGAAGCTTTCTTT.

The chain employs TRBV28 and TRBJ2-2; no definite D call. This CDR3 is 14 amino acids long. In germline, CDR1 is MDHEN, CDR2 SYDVKM. V was pared by 6 bases and J by 4 bases, with 12 bases between. CDR3 in amino acids: CASRRTVVTGELFF. DNA for the CDR3: TGTGCCAGCAGACGGACGGTAGTCACCGGGGAGCTGTTTTTT.

V is TRBV9 and J is TRBJ2-1; 12 bases agree with TRBD2. Per germline, CDR1 SGDLS and CDR2 YYNGEE. The CDR3 is made up of 17 amino acids. V was clipped by 0 bases and J by 6 bases; unmatched bases: 7. The CDR3 DNA follows: TGTGCCAGCAGCGTAGGGCCCCCGACTAGCGGGAGCAATGAGCAGTTCTTC. It codes for CASSVGPPTSGSNEQFF.

The chain recombines TRBV5-4 with TRBJ1-5; a possible D gene is TRBD1 (6 bases). There are 13 residues in the CDR3. Deletions cut 4 bases from V and 7 bases from J, with 12 bases between. Germline V gives CDR1 SGHNT, CDR2 YYREEE (reference sequence). The CDR3 region is CASSQDRRQPQHF. CDR3 nucleotides: TGTGCCAGCAGCCAGGACAGAAGACAGCCCCAGCATTTT.

Here the CDR3 DNA reads TGTGCCAGCAGTGCCACAGGGGGAGGCCAGCCCCAGCATTTT. Translation: CASSATGGGQPQHF. The rearrangement uses TRBV2 and TRBJ1-5; 8 bases fit TRBD1. CDR3 size: 14 residues. Germline V gene sequence: CDR1 SNHLY, CDR2 FYNNEI. J lost 7 bases, V lost 4 bases, and 6 bases had no gene match.

V is TRBV9 and J is TRBJ2-3, with 8 positions matching TRBD1. Germline CDR1 SGDLS, CDR2 YYNGEE. Trimming took 2 bases from V and 4 from J; bases not matched to a gene: 3. The CDR3 length is 14 residues. As DNA, the CDR3 is TGTGCCAGCAGCGTTCAGGGGGCCCCAGATACGCAGTATTTT. This translates into CASSVQGAPDTQYF. The full variable domain, in which reference TRBV9 and TRBJ2-3 provide the parts outside the CDR3, is DSGVTQTPKHLITATGQRVTLRCSPRSGDLSVYWYQQSLDQGLQFLIQYYNGEERAKGNILERFSAQQFPDLHSELNLSSLELGDSALYFCASSVQGAPDTQYFGPGTRLTVL.

This chain links TRBV18 with TRBJ2-7; tentative D call: TRBD2 (5 bases). The CDR3 length is 14 residues. Trimming shortened V by 3 bases and J by 5 bases, and 14 bases separated the two germline ends. In germline, CDR1 is KGHSH, CDR2 LQKENI. The CDR3: CASSPEGMVNEQYF. The DNA of the CDR3 is TGTGCCAGCTCACCTGAGGGTATGGTGAACGAGCAGTACTTC.

The chain is built from TRBV18 and TRBJ2-7, with 8 nucleotides matching TRBD2. V dropped 4 bases and J dropped 3; count of bases not matched to a gene: 14. The CDR3 extends over 17 amino acids. CDR1 and CDR2 from the germline V gene are KGHSH and LQKENI. The CDR3 protein is CASSRSPGLAVNYEQYF. For the CDR3, the DNA is TGTGCCAGCTCACGAAGCCCAGGACTAGCAGTAAACTACGAGCAGTACTTC.

The chain joins TRBV29-1 to TRBJ2-7, with TRBD2 as a possible D gene (5 bases). V gave up 7 bases and J gave up 4 bases, with 23 bases separating them. The CDR3 runs 15 residues. Per the germline V gene, CDR1 is SQVTM and CDR2 is ANQGSEA. Here the CDR3 DNA reads TGCAGCGCCCCTTTGGTAGCGCAGATTGGATACGAGCAGTACTTC. Translating gives CSAPLVAQIGYEQYF.

The CDR3 coding sequence is TGTGCCAGCAGCGTAGACGCGGGCAATCAGCCCCAGCATTTT. Protein sequence: CASSVDAGNQPQHF. The chain recombines TRBV9 with TRBJ1-5; D gene ambiguous. The V end lost 0 bases, the J end lost 2 bases, and 6 bases lay between the germline ends. Germline CDR1 reads SGDLS; CDR2 reads YYNGEE. This CDR3 region has 14 residues. Full variable domain (rest looked up from reference TRBV9 and TRBJ1-5): DSGVTQTPKHLITATGQRVTLRCSPRSGDLSVYWYQQSLDQGLQFLIQYYNGEERAKGNILERFSAQQFPDLHSELNLSSLELGDSALYFCASSVDAGNQPQHFGDGTRLSIL.

The chain employs TRBV11-3 and TRBJ2-3; TRBD2 agrees at 11 bases. The V segment lost 5 bases and the J segment 6 bases; nucleotides outside the gene matches: 7. This CDR3 has 15 amino acids. Germline V gene data show CDR1 as SGHNT and CDR2 as YENEEA. CDR3 DNA sequence: TGTGCCAGCAGCAGTAGCGGGAGGGCATCGGATACGCAGTATTTT. Amino acid sequence: CASSSSGRASDTQYF.

This clone was found a few times. This chain links TRBV15 with TRBJ1-2; TRBD1 might be the D (5 bases). Germline V CDR1 and CDR2: LNHNV, YYDKDF (reference sequence). V was shortened by 0 bases and J by 8 bases, with 13 bases between the two germline ends. CDR3 length: 14 residues. The CDR3 loop reads CATSRDWAGNGYTF. The CDR3 bases are TGTGCCACCAGCAGAGATTGGGCAGGGAACGGCTACACCTTC.

This clone was detected only once. V and J are TRBV5-1 and TRBJ1-4; a possible D gene is TRBD1 (6 bases). Germline CDR1 reads SGHRS; CDR2 reads YFSETQ. V lost 4 bases and J 7 bases, leaving 17 bases between the germline ends. This CDR3 spans 15 amino acids. The CDR3 DNA is TGCGCCAGCAGCCCCTGGGAGGGGGGGCGTGAAAAACTGTTTTTT. Translated, it gives CASSPWEGGREKLFF.

J is TRBJ2-7 and V is TRBV5-1; 7 bases agree with TRBD1. Germline CDR1 SGHRS, CDR2 YFSETQ. The ends lost 4 bases at V and 0 bases at J; junction bases unmatched: 4. The CDR3 runs 14 residues. CDR3 in DNA: TGCGCCAGCAGCGAGACAGGGAGCTCCTACGAGCAGTACTTC. Translation gives CASSETGSSYEQYF.

The CDR3 sequence is CASSNARYEQYF. CDR3 coding DNA: TGTGCCAGCAGTAATGCCCGCTACGAGCAGTACTTC. The rearrangement uses TRBV6-5 and TRBJ2-7; no definite D call. The germline CDR1 and CDR2 sequences are MNHEY and SVGAGI. The germline V and J ends were trimmed by 5 bases and 3 bases, with 8 bases remaining between them. The CDR3 spans 12 residues.

The V gene is TRBV11-3, the J gene TRBJ2-7, with D hard to call. This CDR3 spans 17 amino acids. Between the trimmed V and J ends, which lost 4 bases and 4 bases, there was a span of 23 bases. The germline CDR1 and CDR2 sequences are SGHNT and YENEEA. This CDR3 reads CASSSPTLRAWVYEQYF. For the CDR3, the DNA is TGTGCCAGCAGCTCGCCCACTTTAAGGGCATGGGTTTACGAGCAGTACTTC.

Notes on this clone: The CDR3 ends on some other residue instead of the conserved phenylalanine or tryptophan, so this is likely a read error. It is unclear where the CDR3 begins or ends on the DNA, so no DNA is shown, and the CDR3 is as TCRdb lists it. The rearrangement uses TRBV2 and TRBJ2-3; TRBD2, the D gene given by the table, was not confirmed from the DNA. Germline V gives CDR1 SNHLY, CDR2 FYNNEI. The CDR3 totals 15 residues, both ends included. CDR3 loop: CASSDRRQRLAGGPS.

This clone was detected only once. The rearrangement uses TRBV28 and TRBJ1-2; TRBD1 aligns across 9 bases. The V gene's germline CDR1 is MDHEN and CDR2 SYDVKM. J gave up 8 bases and V 2 bases, and 9 bases lay outside the gene matches. The CDR3 is made up of 15 amino acids. The CDR3 protein is CASSLPTGGNRGYTF. The CDR3 bases are TGTGCCAGCAGTTTACCGACAGGGGGAAATCGAGGCTACACCTTC.

The V and J genes are TRBV10-2 and TRBJ2-3; D remains ambiguous. The CDR3 runs to 11 residues. Germline V gene data show CDR1 as WSHSY and CDR2 as SAAADI. V gave up 8 bases and J gave up 6 bases, with 9 bases separating them. CDR3 in amino acids: CASGVYDTQYF. In nucleotides, the CDR3 is TGCGCCAGCGGAGTATATGATACGCAGTATTTT.

This CDR3 is CAWKNPMRDLRDEQFF. The CDR3 region has the DNA TGTGCCTGGAAAAACCCGATGAGGGACTTACGTGATGAGCAGTTCTTC. The chain carries TRBV30 and TRBJ2-1; possibly TRBD2 for D (6 bases). This CDR3 is built from 16 residues. V was clipped by 4 bases and J by 8 bases, with 24 bases between them. Germline V gene lookup returns CDR1 GTSNPN and CDR2 SVGIG (reference sequence).

The chain joins TRBV10-1 to TRBJ1-3; TRBD1 might be the D (6 bases). V lost 8 bases, J lost 1 base, and 9 bases lay in between. Germline V CDR1 and CDR2: WNHNN, SYGVQD (reference sequence). The CDR3 is made up of 13 amino acids. For the CDR3, the DNA is TGCGCCAGCCAAGACAGGTCTGGAAACACCATATATTTT. Residues: CASQDRSGNTIYF.

The genes are TRBV6-5 and TRBJ2-7, with 9 bases matching TRBD2. The germline CDR1 and CDR2 sequences are MNHEY and SVGAGI. The CDR3 covers 14 residues. V shed 2 bases and J 10 bases; nucleotides not matched to a gene: 9. The CDR3 DNA reads TGTGCCAGCAGTTACGTAGCGGGAGCTGTGAAACAGTACTTC. Residues: CASSYVAGAVKQYF.

The chain combines TRBV6-4 with TRBJ2-3; a weak D match, TRBD2 (5 bases). Germline V gene sequence: CDR1 MRHNA, CDR2 SNTAGT. The CDR3 has 16 amino acids. The ends were cut back, 6 bases at V and 0 bases at J, with 16 bases in the middle. CDR3 residues: CASRDRAGSSTDTQYF. Written as DNA, the CDR3 is TGTGCCAGCAGGGACCGGGCGGGTTCTAGCACAGATACGCAGTATTTT.

V is TRBV18 and J is TRBJ2-7; D call uncertain. Germline CDR1 is KGHSH and CDR2 is LQKENI. The length of the CDR3 is 14 residues. V was trimmed by 0 bases and J by 3 bases, leaving 9 bases between them. The CDR3 protein is CASSPPGFDYEQYF. The CDR3, as DNA: TGTGCCAGCTCACCACCGGGCTTTGACTACGAGCAGTACTTC. Full variable domain (outside the CDR3, taken from reference TRBV18 and TRBJ2-7): NAGVMQNPRHLVRRRGQEARLRCSPMKGHSHVYWYRQLPEEGLKFMVYLQKENIIDESGMPKERFSAEFPKEGPSILRIQQVVRGDSAAYFCASSPPGFDYEQYFGPGTRLTVT.

This clone was found once. The J gene is TRBJ2-1, the V gene TRBV28, with a tentative D call TRBD1 (6 bases). Germline assignment: CDR1 MDHEN and CDR2 SYDVKM. The CDR3 is 15 residues long. V shed 6 bases and J shed 4 bases, with 16 bases lying between them. CDR3 sequence (DNA): TGTGCCAGCAGCCGGTGGGACAACCTTTACAATGAGCAGTTCTTC. Protein sequence: CASSRWDNLYNEQFF.